The clone carrying this TCR beta chain was picked up one time. What it recognizes is unknown. The V end lost 0 bases, the J end lost 9 bases, and 15 bases lay between the germline ends. From germline, CDR1 is SNHLY and CDR2 FYNNEI. The CDR3 is 14 amino acids. The data were obtained in a study of cytomegalovirus exposure and HLA in healthy donors. Study conclusions and caveats: Several of the most significant clusters were apparently associated with common viral pathogens in a later analysis. For presence/absence analyses, sequencing depth was assumed to be roughly uniform across donors.

Use of 60 Vbeta and 13 Jbeta primers characterized the PCR. Method: immunoSEQ multiplex PCR; TCRdb's copy keeps in-frame clones and lacks some. The profile shows 150,000 to 200,000 clones, over 80% of them singletons. The rearrangement uses TRBV2 and TRBJ2-7, with D unclear. The sequenced sample consisted of PBMCs. This receptor was obtained from a boy younger than 10 in good health and CMV-seronegative. CDR3 sequence (DNA): TGTGCCAGCAGTGAAGCTGGCGGTCTCCCAGTGCAGTACTTC. Residues: CASSEAGGLPVQYF.